Below, 3 T cell receptor beta chains from the same sample are listed, as sequenced in a study of memory CD4+ T cells and cytomegalovirus serostatus. Produced via immunoSEQ multiplex PCR; TCRdb's table is partial and in-frame only. The table has some 57,000 clones, roughly four fifths seen once. The sort gate was single viable CD3+CD4+CD8-CD45RO+ cells for memory CD4+ T cells. Sequencing was performed on memory CD4+ T cells from blood. Source of these receptors: an adult in good health and CMV-seronegative.

The genes are TRBV11-2 and TRBJ2-7; TRBD1 matches 9 bases. The CDR3 contains 16 residues. Trimming at V came to 4 bases and at J to 5 bases, leaving 12 bases not matched to a gene. Germline lookup yields CDR1 SGHAT and CDR2 FQNNGV. The CDR3 coding sequence is TGTGCCAGCAGCTCTCTCCAGGGAACAGGGGGCCACGAGCAGTACTTC. Residues: CASSSLQGTGGHEQYF.

This chain connects TRBV6-9 to TRBJ2-1, with a possible D match to TRBD1 (6 bases). CDR1 MNHGY and CDR2 SVAAGI come from the germline V gene. V was clipped by 5 bases and J by 6 bases, with 17 bases between them. The CDR3 is made up of 15 amino acids. CDR3 loop: CASSRPTQGGNEQFF. The CDR3 nucleotides are TGTGCCAGCAGTCGACCGACCCAAGGGGGCAATGAGCAGTTCTTC.

V gene TRBV7-2 combines with J gene TRBJ2-1; D is possibly TRBD2 (5 bases). This CDR3 has 13 residues. Germline V gene lookup returns CDR1 SGHTA and CDR2 FQGNSA. With 7 bases removed from V and 7 bases from J, the gap between germline ends came to 14 bases. The DNA for the CDR3 is TGTGCCAGCACACCGACTAAAGGAAATGAGCAGTTCTTC. Translating gives CASTPTKGNEQFF.